This T cell receptor beta chain was recovered during a study of shared clonotypes between healthy human individuals. The CDR3 totals 15 residues. Germline lookup yields CDR1 SGHRS and CDR2 YFSETQ. Trimming cost V 7 bases and J 5 bases, with 21 bases left between them. The input for sorted-subset replicate PCRs was about 200 ng DNA, around 27,000 T cell genomes. Assay: immunoSEQ multiplex PCR; the TCRdb copy retains only in-frame clones and omits some. The top ten hold more than 0.95% of the sample, which has over 2 million clones, about 95% seen once. About this clone itself: No antigen is known for it.

Study findings and constraints: Against clonotypes common to all four donors, non-shared ones had lower generation probabilities.

As defined, naive CD8 cells were CD45RO-negative and positively selected for CCR7, with terminally differentiated effector memory CD45RA+ cells excluded. The TCR was taken from a man younger than 35 in good health. This chain uses TRBV5-1 with TRBJ1-2; the D gene is possibly TRBD1 (5 bases). Sample: naive CD8+ T cells sorted from blood. CDR3 amino acids: CASDPDGGGWYGYTF. The CDR3, as DNA: TGCGCCAGCGACCCCGATGGGGGTGGTTGGTATGGCTACACCTTC. Full variable domain (missing parts from reference TRBV5-1 and TRBJ1-2): KAGVTQTPRYLIKTRGQQVTLSCSPISGHRSVSWYQQTPGQGLQFLFEYFSETQRNKGNFPGRFSGRQFSNSRSEMNVSTLELGDSALYLCASDPDGGGWYGYTFGSGTRLTVV.